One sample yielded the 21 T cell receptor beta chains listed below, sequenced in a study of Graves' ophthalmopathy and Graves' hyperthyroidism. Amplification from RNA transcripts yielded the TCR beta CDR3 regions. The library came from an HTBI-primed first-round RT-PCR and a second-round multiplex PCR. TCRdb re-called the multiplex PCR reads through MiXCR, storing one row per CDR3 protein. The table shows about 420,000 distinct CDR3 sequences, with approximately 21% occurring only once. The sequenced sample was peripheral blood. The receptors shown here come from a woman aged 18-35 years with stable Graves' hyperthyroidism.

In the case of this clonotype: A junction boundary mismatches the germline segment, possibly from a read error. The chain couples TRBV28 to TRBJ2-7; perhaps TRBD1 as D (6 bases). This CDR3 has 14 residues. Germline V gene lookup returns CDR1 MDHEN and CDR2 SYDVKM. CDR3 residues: CAISLGTHSYEQYF. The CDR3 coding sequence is TGTGCCATCAGTTTAGGGACACACTCCTACGAGCAGTACTTC.

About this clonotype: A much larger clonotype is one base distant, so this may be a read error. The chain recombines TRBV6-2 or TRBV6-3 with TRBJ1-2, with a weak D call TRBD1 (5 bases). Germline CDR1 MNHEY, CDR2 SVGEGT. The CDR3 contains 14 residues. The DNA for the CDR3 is TGTGCCAGCAGTTTGGGCAGGGCTAACTGTGGCTACACCTTC. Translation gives CASSLGRANCGYTF.

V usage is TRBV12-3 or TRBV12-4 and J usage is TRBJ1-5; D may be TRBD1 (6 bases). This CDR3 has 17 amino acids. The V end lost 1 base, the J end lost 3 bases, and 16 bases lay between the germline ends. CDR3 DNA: TGTGCCAGCAGTTTAGAATGGTCTACAGGGTTCAATCAGCCCCAGCATTTT. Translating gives CASSLEWSTGFNQPQHF.

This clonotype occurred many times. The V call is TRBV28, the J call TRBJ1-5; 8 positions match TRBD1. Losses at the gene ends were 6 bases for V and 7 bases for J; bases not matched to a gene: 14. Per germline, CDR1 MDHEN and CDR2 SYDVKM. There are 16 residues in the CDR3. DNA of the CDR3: TGTGCCAGCAGCCAGGACAGGGTAATTTTCGGGCAGCCCCAGCATTTT. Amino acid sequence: CASSQDRVIFGQPQHF.

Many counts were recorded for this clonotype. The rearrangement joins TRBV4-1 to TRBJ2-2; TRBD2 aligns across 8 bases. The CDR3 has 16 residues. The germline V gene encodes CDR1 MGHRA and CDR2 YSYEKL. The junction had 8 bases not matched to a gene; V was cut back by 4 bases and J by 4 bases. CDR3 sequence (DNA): TGCGCCAGCAGCCGCCAACCGGGAGGGGCCACCGGGGAGCTGTTTTTT. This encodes CASSRQPGGATGELFF.

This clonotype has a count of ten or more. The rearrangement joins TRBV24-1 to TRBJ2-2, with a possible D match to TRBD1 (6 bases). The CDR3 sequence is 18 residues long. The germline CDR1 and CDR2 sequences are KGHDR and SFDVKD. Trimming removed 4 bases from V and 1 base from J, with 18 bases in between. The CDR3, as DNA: TGTGCCACCAGTGAGACCACCGGGACACATAAGAACACCGGGGAGCTGTTTTTT. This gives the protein CATSETTGTHKNTGELFF.

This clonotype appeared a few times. CDR3 nucleotide sequence: TGTGCCAGCAGCGTAGAGGCAGGGGGCTGGTATGGCTACACCTTC. Its protein product is CASSVEAGGWYGYTF. This sequence joins TRBV9 and TRBJ1-2; 8 bases fit TRBD1. Germline CDR1 reads SGDLS; CDR2 reads YYNGEE. The junction had 6 bases not matched to a gene; V was cut back by 0 bases and J by 5 bases. The CDR3 is 15 residues long. The entire variable domain, with the rest obtained from reference TRBV9 and TRBJ1-2, is as follows: DSGVTQTPKHLITATGQRVTLRCSPRSGDLSVYWYQQSLDQGLQFLIQYYNGEERAKGNILERFSAQQFPDLHSELNLSSLELGDSALYFCASSVEAGGWYGYTFGSGTRLTVV.

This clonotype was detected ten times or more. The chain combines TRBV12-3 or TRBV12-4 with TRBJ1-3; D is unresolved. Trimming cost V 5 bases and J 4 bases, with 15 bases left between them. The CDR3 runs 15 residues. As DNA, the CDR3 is TGTGCCAGCAGTACGGGGTCCGCTCGAGGAAACACCATATATTTT. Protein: CASSTGSARGNTIYF.

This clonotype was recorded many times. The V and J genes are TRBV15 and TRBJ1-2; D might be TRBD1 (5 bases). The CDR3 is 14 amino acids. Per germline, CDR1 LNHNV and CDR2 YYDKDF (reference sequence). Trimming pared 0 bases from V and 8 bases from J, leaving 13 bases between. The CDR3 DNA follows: TGTGCCACCAGCAGAGATCGGGGCACGGGGGGCTACACCTTC. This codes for CATSRDRGTGGYTF.

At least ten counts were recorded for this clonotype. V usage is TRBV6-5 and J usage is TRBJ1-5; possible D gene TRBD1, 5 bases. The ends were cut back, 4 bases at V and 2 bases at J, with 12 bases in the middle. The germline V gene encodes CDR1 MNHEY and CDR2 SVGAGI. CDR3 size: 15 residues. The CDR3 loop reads CASSSQGIGNQPQHF. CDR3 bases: TGTGCCAGCAGTTCCCAGGGAATTGGCAATCAGCCCCAGCATTTT.

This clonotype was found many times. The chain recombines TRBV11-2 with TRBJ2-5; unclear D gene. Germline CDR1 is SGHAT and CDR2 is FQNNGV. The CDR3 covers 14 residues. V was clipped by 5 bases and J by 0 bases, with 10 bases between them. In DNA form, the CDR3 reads TGTGCCAGCAGCCCCCGTCCTAACCAAGAGACCCAGTACTTC. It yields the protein CASSPRPNQETQYF.

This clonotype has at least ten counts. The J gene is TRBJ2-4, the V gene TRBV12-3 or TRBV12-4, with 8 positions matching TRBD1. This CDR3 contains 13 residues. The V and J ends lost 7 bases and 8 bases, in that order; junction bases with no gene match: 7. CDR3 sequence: CASTPDRVDIQYF. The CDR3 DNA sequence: TGTGCCAGCACCCCGGACAGGGTTGACATTCAGTACTTC.

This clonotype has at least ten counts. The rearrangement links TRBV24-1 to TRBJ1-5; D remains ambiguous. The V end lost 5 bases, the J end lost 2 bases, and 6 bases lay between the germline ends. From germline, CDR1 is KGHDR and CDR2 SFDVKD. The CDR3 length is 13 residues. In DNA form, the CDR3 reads TGTGCCACCAGTGTGGGTCGCAATCAGCCCCAGCATTTT. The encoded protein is CATSVGRNQPQHF.

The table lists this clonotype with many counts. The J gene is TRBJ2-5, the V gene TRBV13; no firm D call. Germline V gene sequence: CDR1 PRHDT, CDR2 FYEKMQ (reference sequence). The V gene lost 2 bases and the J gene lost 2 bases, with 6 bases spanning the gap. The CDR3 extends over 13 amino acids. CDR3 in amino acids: CASSLYSQETQYF. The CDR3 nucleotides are TGTGCCAGCAGCTTATACAGTCAAGAGACCCAGTACTTC.

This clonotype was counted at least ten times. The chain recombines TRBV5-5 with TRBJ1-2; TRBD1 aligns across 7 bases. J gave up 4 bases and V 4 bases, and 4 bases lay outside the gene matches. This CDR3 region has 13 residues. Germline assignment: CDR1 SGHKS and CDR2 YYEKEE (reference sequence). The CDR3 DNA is TGTGCCAGCAGCCCTGGACAGGTCTATGGCTACACCTTC. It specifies CASSPGQVYGYTF. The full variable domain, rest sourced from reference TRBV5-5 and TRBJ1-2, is DAGVTQSPTHLIKTRGQQVTLRCSPISGHKSVSWYQQVLGQGPQFIFQYYEKEERGRGNFPDRFSARQFPNYSSELNVNALLLGDSALYLCASSPGQVYGYTFGSGTRLTVV.

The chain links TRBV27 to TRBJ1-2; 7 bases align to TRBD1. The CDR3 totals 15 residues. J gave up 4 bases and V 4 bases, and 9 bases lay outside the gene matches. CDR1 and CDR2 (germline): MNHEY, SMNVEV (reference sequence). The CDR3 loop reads CASSSPRQGIYGYTF. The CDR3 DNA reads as TGTGCCAGCAGTTCCCCCAGACAGGGTATCTATGGCTACACCTTC.

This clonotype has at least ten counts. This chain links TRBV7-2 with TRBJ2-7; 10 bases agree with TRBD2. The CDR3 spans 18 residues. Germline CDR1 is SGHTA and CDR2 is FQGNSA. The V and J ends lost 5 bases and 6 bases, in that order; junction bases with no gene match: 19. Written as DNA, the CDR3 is TGTGCCAGCAGCCCAAGGGGGAGCGGGAGGGCCGAAAGAATCGAGCAGTACTTC. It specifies CASSPRGSGRAERIEQYF.

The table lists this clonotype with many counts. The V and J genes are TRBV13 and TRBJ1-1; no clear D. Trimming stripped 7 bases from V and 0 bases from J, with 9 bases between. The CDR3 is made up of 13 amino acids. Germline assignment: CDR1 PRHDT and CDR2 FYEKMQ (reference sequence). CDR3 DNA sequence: TGTGCCAGCACCAAATGGATGAACACTGAAGCTTTCTTT. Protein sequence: CASTKWMNTEAFF.

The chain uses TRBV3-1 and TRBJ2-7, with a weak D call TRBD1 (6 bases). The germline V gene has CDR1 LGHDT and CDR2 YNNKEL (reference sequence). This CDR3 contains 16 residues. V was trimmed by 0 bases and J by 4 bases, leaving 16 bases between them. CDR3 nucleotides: TGTGCCAGCAGCCAAGATTTGGGGGCCCTTGGGTACGAGCAGTACTTC. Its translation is CASSQDLGALGYEQYF.

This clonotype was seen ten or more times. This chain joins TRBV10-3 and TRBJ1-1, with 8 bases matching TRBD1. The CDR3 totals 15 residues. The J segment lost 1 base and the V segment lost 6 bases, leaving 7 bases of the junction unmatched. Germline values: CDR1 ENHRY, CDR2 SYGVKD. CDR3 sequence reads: CAISHRGTKNTEAFF. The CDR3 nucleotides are TGTGCCATCAGCCACAGGGGGACTAAGAACACTGAAGCTTTCTTT.

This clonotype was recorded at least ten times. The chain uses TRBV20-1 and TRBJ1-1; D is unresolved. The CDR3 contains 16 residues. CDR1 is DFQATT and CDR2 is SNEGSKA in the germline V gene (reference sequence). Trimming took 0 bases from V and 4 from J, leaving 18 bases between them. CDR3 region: CSARDQRGFIGTEAFF. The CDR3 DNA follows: TGCAGTGCTAGAGACCAAAGAGGGTTTATAGGCACTGAAGCTTTCTTT.